This T cell receptor beta chain was sequenced for a study of blood T cell repertoires in COVID-19. Measured with immunoSEQ multiplex PCR; TCRdb has only the in-frame clones, and not every one. The sample consists of tens of thousands of clones, around 77% of them appearing once. The CDR3 is 11 residues long. Trimming removed 3 bases from V and 3 bases from J, with 3 bases in between. CDR1 and CDR2 (germline): MNHNS, SASEGT. The TCR was taken from a woman aged 80 or over with acute or convalescent COVID-19. The rearrangement links TRBV6-1 to TRBJ2-7; D call uncertain. Sequenced material: peripheral blood. Here the CDR3 DNA reads TGTGCCAGCAGTGATCTCTACGAGCAGTACTTC. As protein: CASSDLYEQYF.